A single sample is the source of the 17 T cell receptor beta chains below, sequenced in a study of CD8+ T cells in alopecia areata. The study sorted pooled cutaneous lymph node cells by CD4, CD8alpha, NKG2D, NKG2ACE and other markers. Isolated RNA was reverse transcribed into cDNA used as the sequencing template. Profiling relied on immunoSEQ multiplex PCR, and the TCRdb table lists in-frame clones only, not all of them. The sample is made up of about 270,000 clones, none counted only once. Specimen: CD4+ T cells sorted from a lymph node. The source of these receptors is a C3H/HeJ mouse with alopecia areata. The MHC haplotype of the strain is H2-k.

Points on this clone: Mouse names are used for the genes. The missing CDR3 end, 3 residues past where the read stops, is filled in from the germline J gene. The sample contains more than one DNA sequence encoding this CDR3. J is TRBJ1-6 and V is TRBV13-3, with 7 positions matching TRBD1. TRBJ1-6 is an ORF for which the function is uncertain. Germline V gene sequence: CDR1 NNHDY, CDR2 SYVADS. The CDR3 is 13 residues long. V gave up 6 bases and J gave up 4 bases; unmatched junction bases: 1. CDR3 residues: CASKGQYNSPLYF. The part of the CDR3 DNA that was read is TGTGCCAGCAAGGGACAGTATAATTCGCCC.

This clone was seen more than once but under ten times. The germline and genes are mouse ones. From the germline J gene comes the end of the CDR3, since the read stops 4 residues before it. The identical CDR3 is also encoded by other nucleotide sequences in the sample. This chain links TRBV19 with TRBJ2-1; 10 nucleotides align to TRBD2. V lost 4 bases and J lost 3; bases outside the gene matches: 4. Per germline, CDR1 FNHDT and CDR2 SITEND (reference sequence). There are 15 residues in the CDR3. Incomplete CDR3 DNA: TGTGCCAGCAGTCCCCGGACTGGGGGCTATGCT. Translating gives CASSPRTGGYA. The complete CDR3 protein is CASSPRTGGYAEQFF.

As concerns this clone: The genes and germline here are from mouse. CDR3 sequence reads: CASSDQTGRDAEQFF. The part of the CDR3 DNA that was read is TGTGCCAGCAGTGATCAGACAGGGAGGGATGCT. The V gene is TRBV13-1, the J gene TRBJ2-1; 7 bases align to TRBD1. The read ends 4 residues before the CDR3 terminus; that terminus is restored from the germline J gene. J lost 5 bases, V lost 1 base, and 6 bases had no gene match. Germline CDR1 reads NSHNY; CDR2 reads SYGAGN. The CDR3 covers 15 residues.

Remarks on this clone: It may be a read error: a sequence one base away is much more abundant. The listed genes are named as in mouse. The CDR3: CASSSGTTNSDYTF. Partial CDR3 DNA: TGTGCCAGCAGCTCCGGGACAACAAACTCC. The chain links TRBV13-3 to TRBJ1-2; tentatively, D is TRBD1 (6 bases). The CDR3 goes on 4 residues after the read ends, and that part is filled in from the germline J gene. The V end was cut by 5 bases, the J end by 0 bases, with 11 bases between. The CDR3 extends over 14 amino acids. Germline V gene lookup returns CDR1 NNHDY and CDR2 SYVADS.

This clone was seen a handful of times. The germline and genes are mouse ones. The CDR3 goes on 4 residues after the read ends, and that part is filled in from the germline J gene. The genes are TRBV4 and TRBJ1-2; 7 nucleotides line up with TRBD1. The CDR3 loop spans 15 amino acids. CDR1 and CDR2 (germline): LGHDT, YNNKQL (reference sequence). Trimming removed 5 bases from V and 0 bases from J; junction bases left unmatched: 6. The CDR3 here is CASSRHRGANSDYTF. CDR3 DNA (partial): TGTGCCAGCAGCCGCCACAGGGGTGCAAACTCC. The full variable domain, completed using reference TRBV4 and TRBJ1-2, is ETAVFQTPNYHVTQVGNEVSFNCKQTLGHDTMYWYKQDSKKLLKIMFSYNNKQLIVNETVPRRFSPQSSDKAHLNLRIKSVEPEDSAVYLCASSRHRGANSDYTFGSGTRLLVI.

For this clone: Any gene name here is a mouse gene name. The CDR3 extends 4 residues past the end of the read, so its final part is completed from the germline J gene. This sequence joins TRBV13-3 and TRBJ2-3; the D gene is possibly TRBD1 (6 bases). Per germline, CDR1 NNHDY and CDR2 SYVADS. This CDR3 contains 15 residues. V dropped 1 base and J dropped 1 base, with 10 bases sitting between them. CDR3 DNA (partial): TGTGCCAGCAGTGATCGGGGACAAGGTGCAGAA. Protein sequence: CASSDRGQGAE. The full CDR3 protein is CASSDRGQGAETLYF.

This clone appeared a few times. Germline and genes here are mouse. Read sequence stops 4 residues before the CDR3 end, and the germline J gene provides the missing end. V is TRBV13-1 and J is TRBJ1-2, with D possibly matching TRBD1 (5 bases). The ends were cut back, 3 bases at V and 2 bases at J, with 14 bases in the middle. Germline V lookup: CDR1 NSHNY, CDR2 SYGAGN. This CDR3 has 15 amino acids. CDR3 DNA (partial): TGTGCCAGCAGTGGGGGGGGGAGAGAGAACTCC. Its translation: CASSGGGRENS. The whole CDR3 reads CASSGGGRENSDYTF.

With regard to this clone: A far larger clone differs by one base, so this is likely a read error. Mouse gene names apply. The CDR3 goes on 4 residues after the read ends, and that part is filled in from the germline J gene. This sample includes further DNA sequences coding for the same CDR3. This rearrangement joins TRBV13-1 to TRBJ1-1; possible D gene TRBD1, 5 bases. This CDR3 has 13 residues. Germline CDR1 NSHNY, CDR2 SYGAGN. The V end was cut by 3 bases, the J end by 1 base, with 7 bases between. Partial CDR3 DNA: TGTGCCAGCAGTGCTGACAGAAACACA. The encoded protein is CASSADRNT. The entire CDR3 protein is CASSADRNTEVFF.

This clone was recorded a few times. Each gene name is a mouse one. The read stops 4 residues short of the end of the CDR3; the missing end is completed from the germline J gene. This chain joins TRBV31 and TRBJ1-2, with 10 bases identical to TRBD1. The germline gives CDR1 GKSSPN, CDR2 SITVG. V lost 8 bases and J lost 4; bases outside the gene matches: 7. The CDR3 covers 13 residues. The CDR3 loop reads CAARDRGGSDYTF. Partial CDR3 DNA: TGTGCCGCCCGGGACAGGGGAGGCTCC. The entire variable domain, with the rest obtained from reference TRBV31 and TRBJ1-2, is as follows: AQTIHQWPVAEIKAVGSPLSLGCTIKGKSSPNLYWYWQATGGTLQQLFYSITVGQVESVVQLNLSASRPKDDQFILSTEKLLLSHSGFYLCAARDRGGSDYTFGSGTRLLVI.

In the case of this clone: Gene names and germline match the mouse. The CDR3 end lies 4 residues beyond the end of the read and is filled in from the germline J gene. This chain links TRBV5 with TRBJ2-2; possible D gene TRBD1, 6 bases. Trimming removed 0 bases from V and 2 bases from J, with 10 bases in between. This CDR3 contains 16 residues. From germline, CDR1 is LGHNA and CDR2 YNLKQL (reference sequence). The chain's CDR3 is CASSQDKGVNTGQLYF. Partial CDR3 DNA: TGTGCCAGCAGCCAAGATAAGGGGGTGAACACCGGG.

Of note for this clone: This may arise from a read error, as a much more abundant clone is one base away. Genes and germline come from the mouse. Read data end 4 residues before the CDR3 end; the end is taken from the germline J gene. The rearrangement links TRBV13-1 to TRBJ1-2, with 10 bases aligning to TRBD1. V dropped 4 bases and J dropped 4; count of bases not matched to a gene: 4. The germline V gene has CDR1 NSHNY and CDR2 SYGAGN. This CDR3 is 14 amino acids long. Partial CDR3 DNA: TGTGCCAGCAGTCCCGGGACAGGGGTCTCC. This encodes CASSPGTGVS. The complete CDR3 reads CASSPGTGVSDYTF.

In the case of this clone: A much larger clone differs by one base, so this may be a read error. Gene names refer to mouse genes. The CDR3 is cut off 4 residues early in the read; its end comes from the germline J gene. The same CDR3 can be traced to other DNA sequences in this sample. The chain couples TRBV13-3 to TRBJ2-3; tentative D call: TRBD1 (5 bases). V was cut by 5 bases and J by 0 bases, with 7 bases left in between. Germline CDR1 NNHDY, CDR2 SYVADS. CDR3 length: 13 residues. The DNA read from the CDR3 is TGTGCCAGCAGGACAGCTAGTGCAGAA. Protein sequence: CASRTASAE. The whole CDR3 reads CASRTASAETLYF.

Note on this clone: Genes and germline are mouse. The read comes to an end 4 residues before the CDR3 does, leaving the germline J gene to fill in the end. V usage is TRBV14 and J usage is TRBJ2-3, with 7 bases aligning to TRBD1. The germline V gene has CDR1 SGHDT and CDR2 FRDEAV. The CDR3 length is 15 residues. The junction had 5 bases not matched to a gene; V was cut back by 4 bases and J by 0 bases. Incomplete CDR3 DNA: TGTGCCAGCAGTACCGGGACAGCTAGTGCAGAA. Translating gives CASSTGTASAE. The complete CDR3 protein is CASSTGTASAETLYF.

This clone has only a few counts. Any gene name here is a mouse gene name. The CDR3 extends 4 residues past the end of the read, so its final part is completed from the germline J gene. V and J are TRBV1 and TRBJ2-1; D uncertain. This CDR3 contains 16 residues. V was shortened by 0 bases and J by 0 bases, with 9 bases between the two germline ends. Germline V gene data show CDR1 as NSQYPW and CDR2 as LRSPGD (reference sequence). The sequenced CDR3 bases are TGCACCTGCAGTGCAGATCAGCAGGTTAACTATGCT. This translates into CTCSADQQVNYA. The whole CDR3 is CTCSADQQVNYAEQFF.

About this clone itself: Gene and germline names: mouse. The read comes to an end 4 residues before the CDR3 does, leaving the germline J gene to fill in the end. The chain employs TRBV5 and TRBJ2-5; TRBD1 aligns across 7 bases. CDR1 LGHNA and CDR2 YNLKQL come from the germline V gene (reference sequence). The CDR3 consists of 17 residues. The sequenced part of the CDR3 DNA is TGTGCCAGCAGCCAAGACCCCTCAACAGGGGACGGAGAC. Protein product: CASSQDPSTGDGD. The entire CDR3 reads CASSQDPSTGDGDTQYF.

This clone was counted a few times. Mouse gene names and germline throughout. Other nucleotide sequences in the sample specify the same CDR3. The CDR3 DNA, read in part, is TGTGCCAGCAGCCCGCTGGGGGACTCCTAT. Amino acids: CASSPLGDSY. The whole CDR3 region reads CASSPLGDSYEQYF. V and J are TRBV5 and TRBJ2-7; the match to TRBD2 covers 7 bases. The CDR3 end is not reached by the read, which stops 4 residues before it; the germline J gene fills it in. The CDR3 runs to 14 residues. Germline values: CDR1 LGHNA, CDR2 YNLKQL (reference sequence). The J segment lost 0 bases and the V segment lost 4 bases, leaving 3 bases of the junction unmatched.

A note on this clone: Gene names follow the mouse nomenclature. From the germline J gene comes the end of the CDR3, since the read stops 4 residues before it. The chain links TRBV13-3 to TRBJ2-7, with 9 bases matching TRBD1. The V gene's germline CDR1 is NNHDY and CDR2 SYVADS. The CDR3 spans 15 residues. CDR3 in amino acids: CASSDRGTGRYEQYF. Incomplete CDR3 DNA: TGTGCCAGCAGTGATCGGGGGACAGGGAGGTAT.